What follows are 18 T cell receptor beta chains derived from one specimen sequenced in a study of blood T cell repertoires in COVID-19. Assay: immunoSEQ multiplex PCR; the TCRdb copy retains only in-frame clones and omits some. The table records about 150,000 clones, about 83% of them present only once. Sequenced material: PBMCs or T cells enriched from blood (not recorded which). The receptor source for this set is a woman in her fifties or sixties who had been exposed to COVID-19.

The chain couples TRBV15 to TRBJ1-5; possible D gene TRBD1, 5 bases. Germline CDR1 is LNHNV and CDR2 is YYDKDF (reference sequence). Trimming pared 0 bases from V and 11 bases from J, leaving 17 bases between. The CDR3 extends over 15 amino acids. The CDR3 sequence is CATSRDVPGNTAQHF. The DNA of the CDR3 is TGTGCCACCAGCAGAGATGTGCCAGGGAATACAGCCCAGCATTTT.

The chain employs TRBV6-7 and TRBJ2-3; TRBD2 aligns across 11 bases. TRBV6-7 is sorted into the ORF group, with uncertain function. Trimming cost V 5 bases and J 1 base; bases outside gene matches: 14. This CDR3 spans 19 amino acids. For the CDR3, the DNA is TGTGCCAGCAGTCAAACTAGCGGGAGATGGTTGGGGGGCACAGATACGCAGTATTTT. Translation gives CASSQTSGRWLGGTDTQYF.

This sequence joins TRBV6-2 or TRBV6-3 and TRBJ2-1; 10 nucleotides agree with TRBD1. Trimming cost V 2 bases and J 4 bases; bases outside gene matches: 2. Germline V gene sequence: CDR1 MNHEY, CDR2 SVGEGT. The CDR3 is made up of 15 amino acids. CDR3 amino acids: CASSYGGQGYNEQFF. In DNA, the CDR3 is TGTGCCAGCAGTTACGGGGGACAGGGGTACAATGAGCAGTTCTTC.

This rearrangement joins TRBV19 to TRBJ1-4; D is possibly TRBD1 (6 bases). This CDR3 is built from 14 residues. Germline values: CDR1 LNHDA, CDR2 SQIVND (reference sequence). V was trimmed by 9 bases and J by 4 bases, leaving 15 bases between them. The CDR3 region has the DNA TGTGCCAGCGCCGGGACATGGGTTAATGAAAAACTGTTTTTT. Encoded protein: CASAGTWVNEKLFF.

V is TRBV6-6 and J is TRBJ2-1, with 9 bases identical to TRBD1. There are 16 residues in the CDR3. CDR1 and CDR2 (germline): MNHNY, SVGAGI (reference sequence). V was clipped by 6 bases and J by 4 bases; unmatched bases: 10. CDR3 region: CASSRTGGGGYNEQFF. Here the CDR3 DNA reads TGTGCCAGCAGCCGCACAGGGGGCGGGGGTTACAATGAGCAGTTCTTC.

The chain couples TRBV6-5 to TRBJ1-3; 8 bases line up with TRBD1. The V gene end was trimmed by 8 bases and the J gene end by 0 bases; junction bases not matched to a gene: 3. CDR3 size: 14 residues. The germline V gene encodes CDR1 MNHEY and CDR2 SVGAGI. The CDR3 DNA reads TGTGCCAGCCGGGACAGGCTCTCTGGAAACACCATATATTTT. The encoded protein is CASRDRLSGNTIYF.

This clone was counted once. The V gene is TRBV14, the J gene TRBJ2-1; tentative D call: TRBD2 (6 bases). CDR1 and CDR2 (germline): SGHDN, FVKESK. This CDR3 region has 16 residues. Deletions cut 4 bases from V and 0 bases from J, with 13 bases between. CDR3: CASSLIGGSSYNEQFF. The CDR3 DNA sequence: TGTGCCAGCAGCCTGATCGGGGGTAGCTCCTACAATGAGCAGTTCTTC.

The rearrangement links TRBV6-2 or TRBV6-3 to TRBJ1-5, with D hard to call. The CDR3 is made up of 14 amino acids. The V end lost 5 bases, the J end lost 4 bases, and 12 bases lay between the germline ends. The germline CDR1 and CDR2 sequences are MNHEY and SVGEGT. The CDR3 loop is CASSDGHENQPQHF. The CDR3 nucleotides read TGTGCCAGCAGTGATGGTCATGAGAATCAGCCCCAGCATTTT.

This rearrangement joins TRBV14 to TRBJ2-7; TRBD1 agrees at 8 bases. The J segment lost 5 bases and the V segment lost 6 bases, leaving 6 bases of the junction unmatched. The CDR3 runs 13 residues. Germline CDR1 SGHDN, CDR2 FVKESK. Here the CDR3 reads CASSHGQGNEQYF. CDR3 DNA sequence: TGTGCCAGCAGTCACGGACAGGGCAACGAGCAGTACTTC.

The CDR3 DNA reads as TGTGCCAGCAGCTTGGGGCCCCTAAGGGGCTACGAGCAGTACTTC. Encoded protein: CASSLGPLRGYEQYF. The chain links TRBV5-5 to TRBJ2-7; TRBD1 might be the D (5 bases). Per the germline V gene, CDR1 is SGHKS and CDR2 is YYEKEE (reference sequence). Trimming took off 0 bases at V and 3 bases at J, with 13 bases between the two ends. This CDR3 has 15 amino acids.

This clone was seen only once. The CDR3: CASSLRGSNYGYTF. As DNA, the CDR3 is TGCGCCAGCAGCCTGAGGGGGTCTAACTATGGCTACACCTTC. The rearrangement joins TRBV4-1 to TRBJ1-2; TRBD1 might be the D (6 bases). Germline lookup yields CDR1 MGHRA and CDR2 YSYEKL. With 4 bases removed from V and 0 bases from J, the gap between germline ends came to 9 bases. The CDR3 consists of 14 residues.

This rearrangement joins TRBV19 to TRBJ1-1; D remains ambiguous. Germline V gene sequence: CDR1 LNHDA, CDR2 SQIVND (reference sequence). The V and J ends lost 2 bases and 1 base respectively, with 8 bases between them. The length of the CDR3 is 14 residues. In DNA, the CDR3 is TGTGCCAGTAGTATACGGGTCGGGAACACTGAAGCTTTCTTT. Its translation is CASSIRVGNTEAFF.

The chain combines TRBV15 with TRBJ2-7; D is unclear. Trimming stripped 3 bases from V and 3 bases from J, with 3 bases between. Germline V gene lookup returns CDR1 LNHNV and CDR2 YYDKDF (reference sequence). The CDR3 covers 11 residues. The DNA for the CDR3 is TGTGCCACCAGCAGCGGCTACGAGCAGTACTTC. Translating it yields CATSSGYEQYF.

The CDR3 DNA follows: TGTGCCAGCAGCTCAACTAGCGGGAGTGATACGCAGTATTTT. Amino acids: CASSSTSGSDTQYF. The chain uses TRBV7-2 and TRBJ2-3; 11 nucleotides match TRBD2. This CDR3 is 14 amino acids long. Germline trimming cut 4 bases from V and 6 bases from J; bases unmatched to any gene: 3. Germline CDR1 is SGHTA and CDR2 is FQGNSA.

V usage is TRBV12-3 or TRBV12-4 and J usage is TRBJ2-7; possibly TRBD2 for D (5 bases). The V and J ends lost 6 bases and 0 bases respectively, with 9 bases between them. The CDR3 extends over 13 amino acids. For the CDR3, the DNA is TGTGCCAGCAGCGAGGACTCCTCCTACGAGCAGTACTTC. This encodes CASSEDSSYEQYF.

The rearrangement joins TRBV10-2 to TRBJ2-5, with 8 bases fitting TRBD1. Unmatched junction bases numbered 8, after V lost 6 bases and J lost 5 bases. The CDR3 has 14 amino acids. Germline CDR1 WSHSY, CDR2 SAAADI. Here the CDR3 reads CASRGRQGAETQYF. CDR3 nucleotide sequence: TGCGCCAGCAGGGGCCGGCAGGGGGCTGAGACCCAGTACTTC.

This chain connects TRBV7-2 to TRBJ2-5; D might be TRBD1 (6 bases). Germline V gene data show CDR1 as SGHTA and CDR2 as FQGNSA. Deletions cut 5 bases from V and 1 base from J, with 14 bases between. There are 15 residues in the CDR3. The chain's CDR3 is CASSQLGQFQETQYF. Here the CDR3 DNA reads TGTGCCAGCAGCCAACTCGGACAGTTCCAAGAGACCCAGTACTTC.

The J gene is TRBJ1-1, the V gene TRBV5-1, with 7 bases identical to TRBD1. The CDR3 sequence is 16 residues long. The germline CDR1 and CDR2 sequences are SGHRS and YFSETQ. J gave up 0 bases and V 0 bases, and 5 bases lay outside the gene matches. CDR3 nucleotides: TGCGCCAGCAGCTTGGGGCAGGGGGGTTTGAACACTGAAGCTTTCTTT. Amino acid sequence: CASSLGQGGLNTEAFF.